This T cell receptor beta chain was found in a study of T cell responses to AZD1222 COVID-19 vaccine. There are 16 residues in the CDR3. Germline CDR1 is SGHKS and CDR2 is YYEKEE (reference sequence). V lost 1 base and J 3 bases, leaving 14 bases between the germline ends. Here immunoSEQ multiplex PCR was the method, and the copy in TCRdb shows in-frame clones only, minus some. The sample carries approximately 91,000 clones, approximately 89% recorded once. Material: peripheral blood, obtained 28 days after the second AZD1222 dose. The J gene is TRBJ2-1, the V gene TRBV5-5, with D uncertain. This sequence was found in an adult who received the AZD1222 COVID-19 vaccine. In DNA, the CDR3 is TGTGCCAGCAGCTTGATCTCCCAAAGGATCTACAATGAGCAGTTCTTC. This gives the protein CASSLISQRIYNEQFF.